This T cell receptor beta chain was observed in a study of T cell responses to AZD1222 COVID-19 vaccine (dated by TCRdb to the early 2020s). Regarding the study in general: A total of 233 trial participants underwent TCR sequencing, of whom about 200 had received two doses of AZD1222 and roughly 26 had received two doses of the MenACWY control vaccine. Trial participants were enrolled into age subgroups of 18-55, 56-69 and 70-plus years, which contained roughly 150, 30 and 60 TCR-sequenced participants, respectively. Study-wide findings and limitations: Only five to seven AZD1222 recipients were SARS-CoV-2 seropositive at baseline, limiting conclusions about previously exposed vaccinees. Nearly half of unique spike-specific TCRs reportedly recognized epitopes outside regions mutated in the B.1.351 and B.1.1.7 variants. In the small 56-69-year group, the increase in depth fell short of significance, most likely because of low power. The whole spike protein was spanned by vaccine-associated CD4 TCRs, and dominant responses were seen in regions 160-218 and 743-854. After two AZD1222 doses, spike-specific TCR breadth and depth were significantly higher than at day 0 and than in MenACWY recipients. Because no day 14 peak-response samples were available, the repertoires could be characterized only after the peak T cell response. Most participants were white British and females outnumbered males, and the authors suggested that clonal diversity may have been underestimated.

The CDR3 regions of human TCRbeta chains were analyzed by immunosequencing. The original methods were these. TCRs in the repertoires were compared against a reference library of SARS-CoV-2-specific TCRs that had been generated with the MIRA antigen-specificity platform. Breadth was defined as the fraction of unique TCRs that were SARS-CoV-2-associated, and depth was defined as the fraction of total T cells that were SARS-CoV-2-associated. Using the MIRA data, every spike-specific TCR was mapped to the spike region that the TCR reacted to and assigned to either a CD4 or a CD8 class. Log10-transformed breadth and depth values were compared by one-way ANOVA with Sidak's multiple comparisons tests. The table comes from immuneACCESS by way of TCRdb, which keeps in-frame sequences with V and J called. Part of the clones is missing from these tables; in studies checked, under half for an unresolved V gene and the rest for unknown reasons. D and trimming come from the DNA, and the V and J calls and clone size come from that table. The sample profile shows around 130,000 clones; approximately 90% of them were found once. 4% to 5% of the sample rests with the top ten.

A note on this clone: Its antigen has not been determined. No much larger clone is present one base from it, and per-base qualities are unavailable.

CDR1 is given as MDHEN and CDR2 as SYDVKM, both from the germline V gene. The trim is 8 bases for V and 6 bases for J, with a gap of 8 bases between the germline ends. Inclusive of the bounding cysteine and phenylalanine, the CDR3 is 11 residues long. Solely the CDR3 DNA is kept, with 33 bases framed from the first base. According to the study, the label for this sample's time point signals: about 28 days (+/-7) after the second vaccine dose. According to the study, the label for this sample's treatment or condition signals: meningococcal conjugate vaccine given as trial control. Samples from vaccinated people were obtained from the UK trials COV001 and COV002, which included a single-blind randomized controlled phase 2/3 trial of AZD1222 (ChAdOx1 nCoV-19) in healthy adults. For TCRbeta chain sequencing, PBMC samples from trial participants were taken at day 0 and at day 28 after the second dose.

Sequencing used peripheral blood, obtained 28 days after the second dose of the MenACWY control vaccine. The V and J genes are TRBV28 and TRBJ1-5; the D gene is not confidently resolved. The sequence derives from an adult who received the MenACWY meningococcal vaccine as a control. The CDR3 is CASEQGQPQHF. Here is the DNA: TGTGCCAGCGAACAAGGTCAGCCCCAGCATTTT.